The 32 T cell receptor beta chains listed next were all sequenced from one sample in a study of identical twins' blood T cells. TCRdb re-derived calls from the 5' RACE reads in MiXCR, one entry per CDR3 protein. The table shows fewer than 450,000 distinct CDR3 sequences, with about 28% occurring only once. The sample was PBMCs. These receptors came from a woman aged 18 to 50 in good health.

The V call is TRBV3-1, the J call TRBJ1-1, with TRBD1 matching over 8 bases. This CDR3 has 14 residues. Germline V gives CDR1 LGHDT, CDR2 YNNKEL (reference sequence). The ends lost 4 bases at V and 6 bases at J; junction bases unmatched: 7. The CDR3 protein is CASSPRTGSSEAFF. CDR3 DNA sequence: TGTGCCAGCAGCCCTCGGACAGGGAGCTCTGAAGCTTTCTTT.

This clonotype was counted a few times. This rearrangement joins TRBV20-1 to TRBJ2-1, with TRBD1 matching 9 bases. Germline loops: CDR1 DFQATT, CDR2 SNEGSKA (reference sequence). V lost 0 bases, J lost 6 bases, and 6 bases stayed unmatched. The CDR3 is made up of 15 amino acids. The chain's CDR3 is CSAREMGQGGNEQFF. The DNA of the CDR3 is TGCAGTGCTAGAGAAATGGGACAGGGTGGCAATGAGCAGTTCTTC.

The chain employs TRBV19 and TRBJ1-2; D is possibly TRBD1 (6 bases). CDR1 LNHDA and CDR2 SQIVND come from the germline V gene (reference sequence). V was pared by 9 bases and J by 1 base, with 12 bases between. The CDR3 runs to 13 residues. The CDR3 is CASADRDNYGYTF. CDR3 coding DNA: TGTGCCAGCGCGGACAGAGATAACTATGGCTACACCTTC.

Here the CDR3 DNA reads TGTGCCGTCACTAGCAGACACACAGATACGCAGTATTTT. Amino acid sequence: CAVTSRHTDTQYF. This rearrangement joins TRBV10-3 to TRBJ2-3; D may be TRBD2 (6 bases). Germline CDR1 reads ENHRY; CDR2 reads SYGVKD. Trimming took off 11 bases at V and 2 bases at J, with 14 bases between the two ends. CDR3 size: 13 residues.

This sequence joins TRBV10-3 and TRBJ2-2; the D call may be TRBD1 or TRBD2 (5 bases each). V was pared by 7 bases and J by 3 bases, with 9 bases between. Germline V lookup: CDR1 ENHRY, CDR2 SYGVKD. There are 13 residues in the CDR3. CDR3 in amino acids: CAITGTDTGELFF. CDR3 DNA sequence: TGTGCCATCACCGGGACGGACACCGGGGAGCTGTTTTTT.

Ten or more counts support this clonotype. The CDR3, as DNA: TGTGCCAGCAGTTTACGTTATCCGAGGGACCCCGATGGAACTGAAGCTTTCTTT. Amino acids: CASSLRYPRDPDGTEAFF. The chain employs TRBV27 and TRBJ1-1, with D tentatively TRBD1 (5 bases). Germline V gene sequence: CDR1 MNHEY, CDR2 SMNVEV (reference sequence). V was trimmed by 2 bases and J by 5 bases, leaving 24 bases between them. The CDR3 is 18 residues long.

This clonotype was detected a few times. The J gene is TRBJ1-2, the V gene TRBV18; 8 bases line up with TRBD1. The CDR3 is 16 residues long. Trimming took 4 bases from V and 6 from J; bases not matched to a gene: 13. The V gene's germline CDR1 is KGHSH and CDR2 LQKENI. The CDR3: CASSQTGTGSGHGYTF. CDR3 DNA sequence: TGTGCCAGCTCACAAACCGGGACAGGTTCTGGGCATGGCTACACCTTC.

This sequence joins TRBV9 and TRBJ2-7; TRBD1 matches at 7 bases. Per germline, CDR1 SGDLS and CDR2 YYNGEE. Germline trimming cut 1 base from V and 4 bases from J; bases unmatched to any gene: 8. The CDR3 totals 15 residues. The CDR3 sequence: CASSVMSGQTYEQYF. CDR3 DNA sequence: TGTGCCAGCAGCGTAATGTCGGGACAGACTTACGAGCAGTACTTC.

This clonotype was detected many times. This chain connects TRBV20-1 to TRBJ2-7; a weak D match, TRBD2 (6 bases). The V and J ends lost 5 bases and 0 bases respectively, with 20 bases between them. Germline V CDR1 and CDR2: DFQATT, SNEGSKA (reference sequence). The CDR3 has 16 amino acids. The chain's CDR3 is CSASLRGGLISYEQYF. The CDR3 nucleotides are TGCAGTGCTTCTCTGCGGGGCGGGTTGATCTCCTACGAGCAGTACTTC.

The V and J genes are TRBV5-1 and TRBJ2-4; 10 bases agree with TRBD1. Germline V gene lookup returns CDR1 SGHRS and CDR2 YFSETQ. The CDR3 has 15 amino acids. V shed 4 bases and J 11 bases; nucleotides not matched to a gene: 12. Here the CDR3 reads CASSLNTDRGDFQYF. CDR3 coding DNA: TGCGCCAGCAGCCTTAATACGGACAGGGGGGATTTTCAGTACTTC.

In this sample, this clonotype turned up many times. This chain joins TRBV5-4 and TRBJ2-3; D is ambiguous. Germline CDR1 is SGHNT and CDR2 is YYREEE (reference sequence). V dropped 4 bases and J dropped 2 bases, with 5 bases sitting between them. The CDR3 totals 12 residues. CDR3 amino acids: CASSRVTDTQYF. In DNA form, the CDR3 reads TGTGCCAGCAGCAGAGTCACAGATACGCAGTATTTT.

Only a few counts were recorded for this clonotype. V and J are TRBV12-5 and TRBJ1-6, with D tentatively TRBD1 (6 bases). V lost 0 bases and J lost 10, with 7 bases in between. Germline V lookup: CDR1 LGHNT, CDR2 FRNRAP. The CDR3 contains 13 residues. The DNA for the CDR3 is TGTGCTAGTGGTTTGGTAGGGGGATCACCCCTCCACTTT. Amino acids: CASGLVGGSPLHF. Supplemented by reference TRBV12-5 and TRBJ1-6, the full variable domain reads DARVTQTPRHKVTEMGQEVTMRCQPILGHNTVFWYRQTMMQGLELLAYFRNRAPLDDSGMPKDRFSAEMPDATLATLKIQPSEPRDSAVYFCASGLVGGSPLHFGNGTRLTVT.

The rearrangement links TRBV6-5 to TRBJ2-1; 8 bases are shared with TRBD1. Germline trimming cut 7 bases from V and 5 bases from J; bases unmatched to any gene: 10. The CDR3 covers 15 residues. CDR1 and CDR2 from the germline V gene are MNHEY and SVGAGI. For the CDR3, the DNA is TGTGCCAGCACCCAAGGACAGGGCGAAAACAATGAGCAGTTCTTC. As protein: CASTQGQGENNEQFF.

At least ten counts were recorded for this clonotype. This chain connects TRBV5-6 to TRBJ1-3; D might be TRBD1 (5 bases). The germline gives CDR1 SGHDT, CDR2 YYEEEE. V was pared by 3 bases and J by 8 bases, with 18 bases between. The CDR3 has 15 amino acids. CDR3 in DNA: TGTGCCAGCAGCTCGCCTTTGGGGGTACGGGACACCATATATTTT. Translation gives CASSSPLGVRDTIYF.

The J gene is TRBJ1-1, the V gene TRBV5-1; D gene uncertain. Trimming pared 1 base from V and 6 bases from J, leaving 13 bases between. CDR3 size: 14 residues. The germline gives CDR1 SGHRS, CDR2 YFSETQ. CDR3 sequence: CASSLFQTRAEAFF. In nucleotides, the CDR3 is TGCGCCAGCAGCTTGTTCCAGACAAGAGCTGAAGCTTTCTTT.

The rearrangement links TRBV5-1 to TRBJ1-3; D gene uncertain. Germline assignment: CDR1 SGHRS and CDR2 YFSETQ. V gave up 4 bases and J gave up 1 base, with 6 bases separating them. The CDR3 is made up of 13 amino acids. DNA for the CDR3: TGCGCCAGCAGCGTGTATTCTGGAAACACCATATATTTT. Translation gives CASSVYSGNTIYF.

The V gene is TRBV30, the J gene TRBJ2-3; D is unclear. Trimming removed 6 bases at V and 2 bases at J, with 12 bases between. CDR1 is GTSNPN and CDR2 is SVGIG in the germline V gene (reference sequence). The CDR3 totals 13 residues. CDR3 DNA: TGTGCCTGCCAAGGCAACTTCACAGATACGCAGTATTTT. Its translation: CACQGNFTDTQYF.

The V call is TRBV5-5, the J call TRBJ1-4, with a tentative D call TRBD1 (6 bases). Germline V gives CDR1 SGHKS, CDR2 YYEKEE (reference sequence). The V end was cut by 6 bases, the J end by 8 bases, with 20 bases between. The CDR3 runs 15 residues. The CDR3 bases are TGTGCCAGCACCACACTGGGGGCCGTGGAGGAAAAACTGTTTTTT. As protein: CASTTLGAVEEKLFF.

The CDR3: CASSYPLEMGSGELFF. The CDR3 DNA is TGTGCCAGCAGTTACCCACTAGAGATGGGCTCCGGGGAGCTGTTTTTT. The J gene is TRBJ2-2, the V gene TRBV6-2 or TRBV6-3; the D gene is possibly TRBD2 (5 bases). Germline CDR1 reads MNHEY; CDR2 reads SVGEGT. This CDR3 has 16 residues. V lost 2 bases to trimming and J lost 6 bases, with 16 bases between them.

This clonotype has just a few counts. The V gene is TRBV20-1, the J gene TRBJ1-5; 10 positions match TRBD1. CDR1 is DFQATT, CDR2 SNEGSKA, per germline (reference sequence). V was pared by 6 bases and J by 5 bases, with 13 bases of the junction left unmatched. This CDR3 region has 16 residues. The CDR3: CSAGGESGQGYQPQHF. The CDR3 nucleotides are TGCAGTGCCGGAGGGGAGTCGGGACAGGGGTATCAGCCCCAGCATTTT.

CDR3 DNA sequence: TGTGCCAGCAGTTTCAAGCGGGAGGTTGAGGATACGCAGTATTTT. As protein: CASSFKREVEDTQYF. The J gene is TRBJ2-3, the V gene TRBV12-3 or TRBV12-4, with 9 bases fitting TRBD2. V lost 3 bases to trimming and J lost 6 bases; unmatched junction nucleotides: 7. The CDR3 length is 15 residues.

This clonotype was counted a few times. This chain links TRBV6-5 with TRBJ1-1; perhaps TRBD1 as D (6 bases). Trimming cost V 8 bases and J 7 bases, with 17 bases left between them. This CDR3 comprises 13 residues. The germline V gene has CDR1 MNHEY and CDR2 SVGAGI. CDR3 amino acids: CASSQAGGSEAFF. The CDR3 DNA sequence: TGTGCCAGCTCCCAGGCCGGGGGCAGTGAAGCTTTCTTT.

This clonotype was counted a few times. V is TRBV2 and J is TRBJ2-7; D unclear. The V end was cut by 5 bases, the J end by 3 bases, with 8 bases between. The CDR3 covers 12 residues. CDR1 is SNHLY and CDR2 is FYNNEI in the germline V gene. The CDR3 protein is CASSWGLYEQYF. CDR3 nucleotides: TGTGCCAGCAGTTGGGGTCTCTACGAGCAGTACTTC. Filled out from reference TRBV2 and TRBJ2-7, the complete variable domain reads EPEVTQTPSHQVTQMGQEVILRCVPISNHLYFYWYRQILGQKVEFLVSFYNNEISEKSEIFDDQFSVERPDGSNFTLKIRSTKLEDSAMYFCASSWGLYEQYFGPGTRLTVT.

The CDR3 coding sequence is TGTGCCAGCTCACCACAAGGGACTTCCACAGATACGCAGTATTTT. Translated: CASSPQGTSTDTQYF. The chain is built from TRBV18 and TRBJ2-3; D might be TRBD2 (6 bases). The CDR3 has 15 amino acids. The germline gives CDR1 KGHSH, CDR2 LQKENI. With 1 base removed from V and 2 bases from J, the gap between germline ends came to 10 bases.

This clonotype was picked up a small number of times. This rearrangement joins TRBV12-3 or TRBV12-4 to TRBJ2-7, with D perhaps matching TRBD2 (6 bases). There are 14 residues in the CDR3. Trimming left V 3 bases short and J 7 bases short, with 16 bases between. The CDR3 loop reads CASSFDGTPMEQYF. The CDR3 nucleotides read TGTGCCAGCAGTTTTGACGGGACTCCGATGGAGCAGTACTTC.

This clonotype occurred a few times. One end of the junction does not line up with germline, which may come from a read error. CDR3 bases: TGCAGCGTTTTACAGGGGGGAACTGGAGCTTTCTTT. It encodes CSVLQGGTGAFF. The chain recombines TRBV29-1 with TRBJ1-1; 8 nucleotides match TRBD1. The germline CDR1 and CDR2 sequences are SQVTM and ANQGSEA. The CDR3 consists of 12 residues.

This clonotype was counted a few times. V and J are TRBV20-1 and TRBJ2-2, with D hard to call. The CDR3 loop spans 16 amino acids. Germline CDR1 and CDR2: DFQATT and SNEGSKA (reference sequence). V was clipped by 0 bases and J by 0 bases, with 11 bases between them. Here the CDR3 DNA reads TGCAGTGCTAGAGATTGGCAGCGATCGAACACCGGGGAGCTGTTTTTT. This gives the protein CSARDWQRSNTGELFF.

The V call is TRBV6-6, the J call TRBJ2-2, with D possibly being TRBD1 or TRBD2 (5 bases each). CDR3 length: 14 amino acids. Germline V gene data show CDR1 as MNHNY and CDR2 as SVGAGI (reference sequence). Trimming shortened V by 2 bases and J by 6 bases, and 10 bases separated the two germline ends. The CDR3 coding sequence is TGTGCCAGCAGTTACGAGGGGCCACCCGGGGAGCTGTTTTTT. Its translation is CASSYEGPPGELFF.

This clonotype was counted between two and nine times. The gene calls are TRBV2 and TRBJ2-5; D not resolved. Trimming stripped 10 bases from V and 4 bases from J, with 7 bases between. The V gene's germline CDR1 is SNHLY and CDR2 FYNNEI. The CDR3 has 10 amino acids. CDR3 sequence (DNA): TGTGCCACCCGGATAGAGACCCAGTACTTC. Amino acids: CATRIETQYF.

V usage is TRBV7-2 and J usage is TRBJ1-2; D unclear. Germline CDR1 SGHTA, CDR2 FQGNSA. The CDR3 length is 15 residues. Trimming cost V 1 base and J 0 bases, with 9 bases left between them. The CDR3 nucleotides read TGTGCCAGCAGCTTAGAAGTAGGCGCTAACTATGGCTACACCTTC. Translating gives CASSLEVGANYGYTF.

Worth noting for this clonotype: A much larger clone differs from this one at a single base, so this may be a read error. Given the absence of the conserved phenylalanine or tryptophan at the CDR3 end, a read error is likely. J is TRBJ1-1 and V is TRBV10-3; D is possibly TRBD1 (5 bases). CDR1 is ENHRY and CDR2 is SYGVKD in the germline V gene. The V and J ends lost 4 bases and 2 bases respectively, with 11 bases between them. The CDR3 sequence is 14 residues long. Here the CDR3 DNA reads TGTGCCATCAGTGTTGGGACGCGTAACACTGAAGCTTTCCTT. Amino acids: CAISVGTRNTEAFL.

This clonotype showed up just a few times. J is TRBJ1-6 and V is TRBV5-1; 8 positions match TRBD1. CDR3 length: 15 residues. CDR1 SGHRS and CDR2 YFSETQ come from the germline V gene. Unmatched junction bases numbered 6, after V lost 0 bases and J lost 10 bases. The CDR3, as DNA: TGCGCCAGCAGCTTGGGACAGGGGCTTAACTCACCCCTCCACTTT. It yields the protein CASSLGQGLNSPLHF.